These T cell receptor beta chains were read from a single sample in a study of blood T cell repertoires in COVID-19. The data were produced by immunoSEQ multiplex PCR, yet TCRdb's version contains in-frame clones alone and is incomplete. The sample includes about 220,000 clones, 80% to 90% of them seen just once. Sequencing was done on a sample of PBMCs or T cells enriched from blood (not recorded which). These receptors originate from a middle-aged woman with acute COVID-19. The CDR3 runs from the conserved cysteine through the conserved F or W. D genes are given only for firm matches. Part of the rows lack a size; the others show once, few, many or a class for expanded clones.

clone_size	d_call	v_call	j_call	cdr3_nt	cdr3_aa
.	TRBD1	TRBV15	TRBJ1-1	TGTGCCACCAGCAGCGTGCGTGCTACAGGGGGCAGGGCTTTCTTT	CATSSVRATGGRAFF
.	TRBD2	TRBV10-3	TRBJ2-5	TGTGCCATCGGGACTAGCGGGGGGGATCAAGAGACCCAGTACTTC	CAIGTSGGDQETQYF
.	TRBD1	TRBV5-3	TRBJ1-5	TGTGCCAGAAGCCTGGACAGGGAAGGCAATCAGCCCCAGCATTTT	CARSLDREGNQPQHF
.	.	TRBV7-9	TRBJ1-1	TGTGCCAGCAGCTCGCCTAGGAACACTGAAGCTTTCTTT	CASSSPRNTEAFF
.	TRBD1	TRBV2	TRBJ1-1	TGTGCCAGCAGCCCAACAGGGGGGATTGAAGCTTTCTTT	CASSPTGGIEAFF
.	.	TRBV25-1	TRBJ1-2	TGTGCCAGCATTGGGCAGTTATATGGCTACACCTTC	CASIGQLYGYTF
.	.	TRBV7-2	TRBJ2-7	TGTGCCAGCAGCTTCGAAGCGGTGACGACCTACGAGCAGTACTTC	CASSFEAVTTYEQYF
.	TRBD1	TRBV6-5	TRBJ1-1	TGTGCCAGCAGCTCCGGGACAGGGACGCCTGGAGCTTTCTTT	CASSSGTGTPGAFF
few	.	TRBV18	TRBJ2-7	TGTGCCAGCTCACCCGGACAGAGCTTCGAGCAGTACTTC	CASSPGQSFEQYF
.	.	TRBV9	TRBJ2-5	TGTGCCAGCAGTCCAAGGACAGCCCAACAAGAGACCCAGTACTTC	CASSPRTAQQETQYF
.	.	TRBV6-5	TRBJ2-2	TGTGCCAGCAGTCTAACAGGGACGGCCGGGGAGCTGTTTTTT	CASSLTGTAGELFF
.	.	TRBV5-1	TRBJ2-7	TGCGCCAGCAGCCCTACCTTCTCCTACGAGCAGTACTTC	CASSPTFSYEQYF
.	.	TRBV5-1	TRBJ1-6	TGCGCCAGCAGCTTGGCTGTGCAGGCAAATTCACCCCTCCACTTT	CASSLAVQANSPLHF